The 23 T cell receptor beta chains listed next were all sequenced from one sample in a study of regulatory T cells in long-lasting Graves disease. Building the TCR beta libraries relied on iRepertoire HTBI primers, and CDR3 regions underwent Arm-PCR. TCRdb reprocessed the multiplex PCR reads via MiXCR and lists one record per CDR3 protein. The sample consists of about 370,000 distinct CDR3 sequences, roughly a sixth of them appearing once. The sample's time point: newly diagnosed GD, antithyroid drugs for less than 3 months. Scientists built the TCR library using RNA that was extracted from PBMCs. The sequenced sample was peripheral blood mononuclear cells (PBMCs), obtained at new diagnosis, from a patient treated with antithyroid drugs. The receptors shown here come from a female donor with Graves disease.

A remark on this clonotype: A read error may account for a junction end that differs from germline. The rearrangement joins TRBV2 to TRBJ2-1; no firm D call. Germline loops: CDR1 SNHLY, CDR2 FYNNEI. There are 13 residues in the CDR3. DNA of the CDR3: TGTGCCAGCAGCCGAGAAGGATACAATGAGCGGTTCTTC. Protein sequence: CASSREGYNERFF.

With regard to this clonotype: A far more abundant clone sits one base away, making this likely a read error. CDR3 coding DNA: TGTGCCAGCAGTTGGGGACTAGTGGGAGGGCCAGAGACCCAGTACTTC. This codes for CASSWGLVGGPETQYF. This chain connects TRBV12-3 or TRBV12-4 to TRBJ2-1, with TRBD2 matching 8 bases. TRBJ2-5 explains the end of the DNA better; the J call may be wrong. The CDR3 has 16 amino acids.

Of note for this clonotype: A far larger clone is only one base removed, so a read error is likely. The chain employs TRBV7-2 and TRBJ2-1, with D unresolved. The germline CDR1 and CDR2 sequences are SGHTA and FQGNSA. The CDR3 is 14 amino acids. CDR3 bases: TGTGCCTGCAGCTCGCCTGCACCGGGCAATGAGCAGTTCTTC. Translated: CACSSPAPGNEQFF.

This clonotype has at least ten counts. This rearrangement joins TRBV28 to TRBJ2-1, with 7 bases lining up with TRBD2. Germline CDR1 reads MDHEN; CDR2 reads SYDVKM. J was trimmed by 9 bases and V by 5 bases; bases with no gene match: 13. The CDR3 loop spans 15 amino acids. The CDR3 DNA is TGTGCCAGCAGTCTTGGGGCACGACTAGCCGGTGAGCAGTTCTTC. It yields the protein CASSLGARLAGEQFF.

This clonotype has just a few counts. The rearrangement joins TRBV4-3 to TRBJ1-5; no clear D. The V and J ends lost 0 bases and 7 bases respectively, with 7 bases between them. Germline V lookup: CDR1 LGHNA, CDR2 YSLEER. The CDR3 is 13 amino acids. The DNA for the CDR3 is TGCGCCAGCAGCCAAGAAGAACGGCAGCCCCAGCATTTT. It specifies CASSQEERQPQHF.

This clonotype came up many times. This sequence joins TRBV19 and TRBJ1-1; D is uncertain. There are 13 residues in the CDR3. V lost 7 bases and J lost 2, with 11 bases in between. Germline V lookup: CDR1 LNHDA, CDR2 SQIVND (reference sequence). CDR3 loop: CASTVRLNTEAFF. DNA for the CDR3: TGTGCCAGTACTGTTCGACTAAACACTGAAGCTTTCTTT.

The chain couples TRBV6-9 to TRBJ1-2, with D unclear. V dropped 3 bases and J dropped 4 bases, with 9 bases sitting between them. Looked up from germline, CDR1 is MNHGY and CDR2 is SVAAGI. The CDR3 spans 13 residues. The CDR3 region has the DNA TGTGCCAGCAGTTACAGGCCCCTCTATGGCTACACCTTC. This sequence encodes CASSYRPLYGYTF.

The chain joins TRBV24-1 to TRBJ2-2; tentatively, D is TRBD2 (7 bases). This CDR3 region has 18 residues. Between the trimmed V and J ends, which lost 0 bases and 0 bases, there was a span of 13 bases. Germline lookup yields CDR1 KGHDR and CDR2 SFDVKD. The CDR3 spells CATSDLRGADPNTGELFF. The DNA of the CDR3 is TGTGCCACCAGTGATTTGCGGGGGGCCGATCCGAACACCGGGGAGCTGTTTTTT.

At least ten counts were recorded for this clonotype. The chain is built from TRBV12-3 or TRBV12-4 and TRBJ1-5, with 7 bases that match TRBD1. The CDR3 has 18 amino acids. The junction had 13 bases not matched to a gene; V was cut back by 5 bases and J by 0 bases. As DNA, the CDR3 is TGTGCCAGCAGTAGAAGAACCGGGACAGCTGATAGCAATCAGCCCCAGCATTTT. It is translated as CASSRRTGTADSNQPQHF.

The chain is built from TRBV19 and TRBJ1-5; D is perhaps TRBD1 (5 bases). The CDR3 sequence is 15 residues long. Looked up from germline, CDR1 is LNHDA and CDR2 is SQIVND (reference sequence). Trimming removed 4 bases at V and 4 bases at J, with 14 bases between. CDR3 region: CASSKGQAGNQPQHF. For the CDR3, the DNA is TGTGCCAGTAGTAAGGGGCAGGCAGGGAATCAGCCCCAGCATTTT.

The V gene is TRBV10-3, the J gene TRBJ2-1; D is possibly TRBD1 or TRBD2 (5 bases each). Germline lookup yields CDR1 ENHRY and CDR2 SYGVKD. The CDR3 length is 13 residues. Trimming shortened V by 5 bases and J by 8 bases, and 13 bases separated the two germline ends. The CDR3 sequence: CAISPALGDEQFF. CDR3 bases: TGTGCCATCAGTCCAGCGTTGGGGGATGAGCAGTTCTTC.

V and J are TRBV28 and TRBJ2-5, with D unclear. The V gene's germline CDR1 is MDHEN and CDR2 SYDVKM. This CDR3 contains 12 residues. Trimming pared 7 bases from V and 4 bases from J, leaving 10 bases between. CDR3 in amino acids: CASIDERETQYF. In DNA, the CDR3 is TGTGCCAGCATAGACGAGAGAGAGACCCAGTACTTC. The whole variable domain, remainder taken from reference TRBV28 and TRBJ2-5, is DVKVTQSSRYLVKRTGEKVFLECVQDMDHENMFWYRQDPGLGLRLIYFSYDVKMKEKGDIPEGYSVSREKKERFSLILESASTNQTSMYLCASIDERETQYFGPGTRLLVL.

The rearrangement uses TRBV4-1 and TRBJ1-4, with D tentatively TRBD1 (5 bases). The CDR3 totals 15 residues. With 4 bases removed from V and 2 bases from J, the gap between germline ends came to 11 bases. The V gene's germline CDR1 is MGHRA and CDR2 YSYEKL. Here the CDR3 DNA reads TGCGCCAGCAGCCCCCTGGGGGGGACTAATGAAAAACTGTTTTTT. Its translation: CASSPLGGTNEKLFF.

At least ten counts were recorded for this clonotype. The rearrangement joins TRBV6-5 to TRBJ1-4, with 12 nucleotides matching TRBD1. CDR3 length: 14 residues. Per germline, CDR1 MNHEY and CDR2 SVGAGI. V shed 2 bases, J shed 8 bases, and the junction held 0 bases outside the gene matches. The chain's CDR3 is CASSYGTGGEKLFF. CDR3 sequence (DNA): TGTGCCAGCAGTTACGGGACAGGGGGCGAAAAACTGTTTTTT.

The chain uses TRBV24-1 and TRBJ2-7; TRBD1 matches 10 bases. The CDR3 is 15 residues long. After removal of 0 bases from V and 5 bases from J, the junction contained 3 bases not matched to a gene. Germline V gene data show CDR1 as KGHDR and CDR2 as SFDVKD. The CDR3 region has the DNA TGTGCCACCAGTGATTTGCGGGACAGGGGCGACGAGCAGTACTTC. It yields the protein CATSDLRDRGDEQYF.

At least ten counts were recorded for this clonotype. The chain is built from TRBV28 and TRBJ2-7; D tentatively reads TRBD1 or TRBD2 (5 bases each). Germline V lookup: CDR1 MDHEN, CDR2 SYDVKM. Trimming took 6 bases from V and 7 from J, leaving 10 bases between them. The CDR3 consists of 11 residues. CDR3: CASSWGWEQYF. CDR3 nucleotides: TGTGCCAGCAGCTGGGGGTGGGAGCAGTACTTC.

This clonotype was detected ten times or more. The chain is built from TRBV24-1 and TRBJ2-3; D possibly corresponds to TRBD2 (5 bases). CDR3 length equals 14 residues. Trimming cost V 4 bases and J 2 bases, with 9 bases left between them. Germline CDR1 and CDR2: KGHDR and SFDVKD. The CDR3 is CATSDPGDTDTQYF. The CDR3 bases are TGTGCCACCAGTGACCCCGGGGACACAGATACGCAGTATTTT.

The chain is built from TRBV12-3 or TRBV12-4 and TRBJ1-5; 12 bases line up with TRBD1. Trimming took 3 bases from V and 7 from J; bases not matched to a gene: 7. This CDR3 has 16 amino acids. The CDR3 nucleotides are TGTGCCAGCAGTTTGGGGGACAGGGGGCCGGGACAGCCCCAGCATTTT. Protein product: CASSLGDRGPGQPQHF.

With respect to this clonotype: One base away lies a much larger clone, so this may be a sequencing read error. The CDR3 does not end in the conserved phenylalanine or tryptophan, so this is likely a read error. The genes are TRBV29-1 and TRBJ1-1; no definite D call. Germline V gene lookup returns CDR1 SQVTM and CDR2 ANQGSEA. This CDR3 has 13 residues. V was pared by 1 base and J by 4 bases, with 10 bases between. The CDR3 DNA reads as TGCAGCGTTGAAGTCGAGCGGGTCACTGAAGCTTTCTTA. The encoded protein is CSVEVERVTEAFL.

There are a few counts of this clonotype. This chain connects TRBV7-2 to TRBJ2-1; 8 positions match TRBD2. Germline V gene sequence: CDR1 SGHTA, CDR2 FQGNSA. The CDR3 runs 17 residues. Unmatched junction bases numbered 17, after V lost 4 bases and J lost 9 bases. The CDR3 region has the DNA TGTGCCAGCAGCTCCTGGGCGCTAGCGGGTATCGGTAGTGAGCAGTTCTTC. The encoded protein is CASSSWALAGIGSEQFF.

This clonotype was observed at least ten times. V is TRBV27 and J is TRBJ2-3; 9 nucleotides line up with TRBD2. Trimming cost V 7 bases and J 3 bases; bases outside gene matches: 14. CDR3 length: 17 amino acids. Looked up from germline, CDR1 is MNHEY and CDR2 is SMNVEV (reference sequence). This chain's CDR3 is CASTARGAGGPTDTQYF. The CDR3 coding sequence is TGTGCCAGCACGGCCAGAGGGGCGGGGGGGCCGACAGATACGCAGTATTTT.

V and J are TRBV28 and TRBJ2-7, with 8 bases aligning to TRBD2. Germline CDR1 is MDHEN and CDR2 is SYDVKM. With 7 bases clipped from V and 2 bases from J, the junction kept 7 bases outside the gene matches. The CDR3 is made up of 14 amino acids. CDR3 nucleotides: TGTGCCAGCACTACTAGCGGCACAGCCTACGAGCAGTACTTC. Its protein is CASTTSGTAYEQYF. The variable domain in full, completed from reference TRBV28 and TRBJ2-7, reads DVKVTQSSRYLVKRTGEKVFLECVQDMDHENMFWYRQDPGLGLRLIYFSYDVKMKEKGDIPEGYSVSREKKERFSLILESASTNQTSMYLCASTTSGTAYEQYFGPGTRLTVT.

This clonotype was recorded once. The genes are TRBV2 and TRBJ2-2; 7 bases agree with TRBD2. V lost 4 bases, J lost 4 bases, and 6 bases stayed unmatched. From germline, CDR1 is SNHLY and CDR2 FYNNEI. The CDR3 is 15 amino acids. The CDR3: CASSVGGDGTGELFF. For the CDR3, the DNA is TGTGCCAGCAGTGTGGGAGGGGATGGCACCGGGGAGCTGTTTTTT.